The 14 T cell receptor delta chains below come from one sample, sequenced in a study of gamma-delta T cells after stem cell transplantation. TCRdb re-called the RT-PCR reads through CATT. This table has around 2,000 delta-chain clones, around 15% appearing once. The sequencing input was gamma-delta T cells. The receptors come from a human donor. It is not recorded whose cells these are; they may come from a transplant donor. This table probably holds off-target reads from a library built for another chain.

The rearrangement links TRDV2 to TRDJ1; 13 nucleotides match TRDD3. The CDR3 is made up of 17 amino acids. V was clipped by 0 bases and J by 8 bases; unmatched bases: 11. Germline V CDR1 and CDR2: GEAIGNYY, EKD. The CDR3 nucleotides read TGTGCCTGTGACACCGTGGGACTGGGGGATACGGCGGGGAAACTCATCTTT. It codes for CACDTVGLGDTAGKLIF.

The V call is TRDV2, the J call TRDJ3; TRDD3 matches at 12 bases. The CDR3 consists of 21 residues. CDR1 GEAIGNYY and CDR2 EKD come from the germline V gene. V dropped 3 bases and J dropped 0; count of bases not matched to a gene: 11. CDR3 residues: CACDPTGGYHQSSWDTRQMFF. For the CDR3, the DNA is TGTGCCTGTGACCCTACTGGGGGATACCACCAAAGCTCCTGGGACACCCGACAGATGTTTTTC.

The sample holds a few counts of this clone. The chain has TRDV2 and TRDJ1; 11 bases fit TRDD3. From germline, CDR1 is GEAIGNYY and CDR2 EKD. After removal of 0 bases from V and 7 bases from J, the junction contained 15 bases not matched to a gene. The CDR3 has 18 residues. The CDR3 DNA sequence: TGTGCCTGTGACACCGTACCTACCCTGGGGGATACTCCCACTAAACTCATCTTT. This codes for CACDTVPTLGDTPTKLIF.

The rearrangement links TRDV2 to TRDJ1; 10 positions agree with TRDD3. Germline V lookup: CDR1 GEAIGNYY, CDR2 EKD. CDR3 length: 15 amino acids. The V and J ends lost 4 bases and 7 bases, in that order; junction bases with no gene match: 11. This CDR3 reads CACEHLGDSYGKLIF. DNA for the CDR3: TGTGCCTGTGAGCATCTGGGGGATAGCTACGGTAAACTCATCTTT.

This clone was detected once. J is TRDJ1 and V is TRDV2, with D tentatively TRDD3 (5 bases). CDR3 length: 14 residues. The V gene lost 0 bases and the J gene lost 1 base, with 8 bases spanning the gap. Germline CDR1 and CDR2: GEAIGNYY and EKD. This CDR3 reads CACDTAGGTDKLIF. The CDR3 DNA sequence: TGTGCCTGTGACACCGCGGGGGGCACCGATAAACTCATCTTT.

J is TRDJ3 and V is TRDV2, with 11 positions matching TRDD3. Germline values: CDR1 GEAIGNYY, CDR2 EKD. CDR3 length: 18 amino acids. V dropped 3 bases and J dropped 2; count of bases not matched to a gene: 5. In DNA, the CDR3 is TGTGCCTGTGACGTTGTGGGGGATACGACCTGGGACACCCGACAGATGTTTTTC. This codes for CACDVVGDTTWDTRQMFF.

By sample share, this clone is large. V usage is TRDV2 and J usage is TRDJ2; TRDD3 matches at 7 bases. Germline lookup yields CDR1 GEAIGNYY and CDR2 EKD. After removal of 2 bases from V and 5 bases from J, the junction contained 16 bases not matched to a gene. The CDR3 runs to 18 residues. The CDR3 reads CACDNLGLDTSRTAQLFF. The CDR3 bases are TGTGCCTGTGACAACTTGGGTCTGGATACGTCAAGAACAGCACAACTCTTCTTT.

This clone counts as large. The chain recombines TRDV2 with TRDJ3, with 13 bases fitting TRDD3. CDR1 GEAIGNYY and CDR2 EKD come from the germline V gene. This CDR3 is 20 amino acids long. Trimming took 0 bases from V and 3 from J; bases not matched to a gene: 7. The CDR3 bases are TGTGCCTGTGACACCGCTACTGGGGGATACGCGGTCTGGGACACCCGACAGATGTTTTTC. Its translation: CACDTATGGYAVWDTRQMFF.

The table lists this clone with a count of one. V and J are TRDV2 and TRDJ1; 10 nucleotides align to TRDD3. The CDR3 runs 18 residues. Losses at the gene ends were 3 bases for V and 0 bases for J; bases not matched to a gene: 12. Germline CDR1 and CDR2: GEAIGNYY and EKD. CDR3 in amino acids: CACDGLLGDRRNTDKLIF. The CDR3 nucleotides are TGTGCCTGTGACGGTCTACTGGGGGATCGCAGGAACACCGATAAACTCATCTTT.

This clone was picked up a small number of times. The genes are TRDV2 and TRDJ1; 9 positions agree with TRDD3. Germline lookup yields CDR1 GEAIGNYY and CDR2 EKD. The CDR3 is 17 residues long. After removal of 0 bases from V and 1 base from J, the junction contained 8 bases not matched to a gene. The CDR3 bases are TGTGCCTGTGACACCGTCGAGGGGATACGCGGCACCGATAAACTCATCTTT. It specifies CACDTVEGIRGTDKLIF.

This clone was detected a few times. The chain carries TRDV2 and TRDJ2; 8 bases match TRDD3. Looked up from germline, CDR1 is GEAIGNYY and CDR2 is EKD. The V and J ends lost 3 bases and 4 bases, in that order; junction bases with no gene match: 15. The CDR3 has 18 amino acids. CDR3 protein: CACDPLHVLGARTAQLFF. CDR3 DNA: TGTGCCTGTGACCCTCTTCATGTACTGGGGGCTAGGACAGCACAACTCTTCTTT.

The chain recombines TRDV2 with TRDJ1, with 9 positions matching TRDD3. This CDR3 is built from 17 residues. Germline V lookup: CDR1 GEAIGNYY, CDR2 EKD. The junction had 10 bases not matched to a gene; V was cut back by 3 bases and J by 0 bases. The CDR3 reads CACDLLGEQAYTDKLIF. The CDR3 DNA sequence: TGTGCCTGTGACCTACTGGGGGAACAGGCGTACACCGATAAACTCATCTTT.

This clone was observed a handful of times. The chain couples TRDV2 to TRDJ1, with TRDD3 matching 10 bases. This CDR3 region has 17 residues. The V gene's germline CDR1 is GEAIGNYY and CDR2 EKD. The V and J ends lost 3 bases and 3 bases, in that order; junction bases with no gene match: 12. The DNA for the CDR3 is TGTGCCTGTGACCCAGTAACGGGGGATACGCGACCCGATAAACTCATCTTT. This gives the protein CACDPVTGDTRPDKLIF.

The chain is built from TRDV2 and TRDJ1; 7 nucleotides agree with TRDD3. Germline V CDR1 and CDR2: GEAIGNYY, EKD. The CDR3 consists of 18 residues. Unmatched junction bases numbered 12, after V lost 0 bases and J lost 0 bases. The CDR3 protein is CACDTVTRTGDNTDKLIF. In DNA form, the CDR3 reads TGTGCCTGTGACACCGTAACTCGTACTGGGGATAACACCGATAAACTCATCTTT.